The 26 T cell receptor beta chains below were found in one sample sequenced in a study of blood T cell repertoires in COVID-19. Clones were read by immunoSEQ multiplex PCR, and TCRdb kept only the in-frame ones, dropping some. The sample yields fewer than 350,000 clones, approximately 91% seen once. The sequencing sample was made of PBMCs or T cells enriched from blood (not recorded which). The receptors shown here come from a woman in her thirties or forties with acute COVID-19.

V and J are TRBV27 and TRBJ1-1; D may be TRBD1 (6 bases). The V end lost 3 bases, the J end lost 6 bases, and 14 bases lay between the germline ends. The CDR3 loop spans 14 amino acids. Germline V gene data show CDR1 as MNHEY and CDR2 as SMNVEV (reference sequence). The CDR3 DNA reads TGTGCCAGCAGTTTTACAGGGAAAGGGGCTGAAGCTTTCTTT. Translating it yields CASSFTGKGAEAFF.

The chain has TRBV7-9 and TRBJ1-5, with no clear D. This CDR3 comprises 15 residues. Germline loops: CDR1 SEHNR, CDR2 FQNEAQ (reference sequence). Trimming took off 1 base at V and 3 bases at J, with 10 bases between the two ends. The CDR3 DNA sequence: TGTGCCAGCAGCTTAGTTGGCGGTAACAATCAGCCCCAGCATTTT. Its translation: CASSLVGGNNQPQHF.

The chain is built from TRBV6-1 and TRBJ1-1; 9 bases map to TRBD1. CDR1 is MNHNS and CDR2 is SASEGT in the germline V gene. The junction had 9 bases not matched to a gene; V was cut back by 3 bases and J by 10 bases. The CDR3 totals 14 residues. Here the CDR3 reads CASSDEPGQGIAFF. The CDR3 region has the DNA TGTGCCAGCAGTGATGAACCCGGACAGGGGATAGCTTTCTTT.

The gene calls are TRBV4-3 and TRBJ1-1; D gene uncertain. Germline V gene sequence: CDR1 LGHNA, CDR2 YSLEER. Trimming stripped 3 bases from V and 5 bases from J, with 13 bases between. The CDR3 consists of 14 residues. The CDR3 here is CASSQAGGGTEAFF. CDR3 coding DNA: TGCGCCAGCAGCCAGGCGGGAGGTGGAACTGAAGCTTTCTTT.

The chain recombines TRBV6-2 or TRBV6-3 with TRBJ1-2; no reliable D call. The CDR3 runs 13 residues. Trimming pared 5 bases from V and 3 bases from J, leaving 10 bases between. Germline V gives CDR1 MNHEY, CDR2 SVGEGT. The CDR3 is CASSNDIYYGYTF. The DNA for the CDR3 is TGTGCCAGCAGTAACGACATATACTATGGCTACACCTTC.

The rearrangement joins TRBV6-5 to TRBJ1-3, with D tentatively TRBD1 (5 bases). The CDR3 loop spans 14 amino acids. Germline CDR1 MNHEY, CDR2 SVGAGI. V gave up 0 bases and J gave up 4 bases, with 7 bases separating them. The CDR3 spells CASSYSAGGNTIYF. DNA of the CDR3: TGTGCCAGCAGTTACTCGGCAGGGGGAAACACCATATATTTT.

CDR3 amino acids: CASSTRTGPGNQPQHF. As DNA, the CDR3 is TGTGCCAGTAGTACTCGGACAGGGCCGGGCAATCAGCCCCAGCATTTT. This chain links TRBV19 with TRBJ1-5; 8 bases map to TRBD1. J was trimmed by 2 bases and V by 4 bases; bases with no gene match: 7. Looked up from germline, CDR1 is LNHDA and CDR2 is SQIVND (reference sequence). CDR3 size: 16 residues.

The chain has TRBV5-8 and TRBJ1-5; D remains ambiguous. V was clipped by 0 bases and J by 1 base, with 5 bases between them. Germline V gives CDR1 SGHTS, CDR2 YDEGEE. This CDR3 spans 14 amino acids. The DNA for the CDR3 is TGTGCCAGCAGCTTGGAACGGAGCAATCAGCCCCAGCATTTT. Protein: CASSLERSNQPQHF.

The chain employs TRBV7-9 and TRBJ2-7; 8 bases are a match to TRBD2. The CDR3 extends over 14 amino acids. V shed 4 bases and J 3 bases; nucleotides not matched to a gene: 5. The germline V gene encodes CDR1 SEHNR and CDR2 FQNEAQ (reference sequence). CDR3 nucleotides: TGTGCCAGCAGCTCTCGAGGGACTAGCTACGAGCAGTACTTC. It is translated as CASSSRGTSYEQYF.

The chain combines TRBV2 with TRBJ2-1; 9 bases are shared with TRBD2. V shed 7 bases and J 7 bases; nucleotides not matched to a gene: 8. Germline CDR1 reads SNHLY; CDR2 reads FYNNEI. The CDR3 is 14 residues long. This CDR3 is CASNGPSGINEQFF. DNA of the CDR3: TGTGCCAGCAACGGGCCTAGCGGGATAAATGAGCAGTTCTTC. Filled out from reference TRBV2 and TRBJ2-1, the complete variable domain reads EPEVTQTPSHQVTQMGQEVILRCVPISNHLYFYWYRQILGQKVEFLVSFYNNEISEKSEIFDDQFSVERPDGSNFTLKIRSTKLEDSAMYFCASNGPSGINEQFFGPGTRLTVL.

The chain recombines TRBV20-1 with TRBJ1-2; D not certain. Per germline, CDR1 DFQATT and CDR2 SNEGSKA (reference sequence). Trimming stripped 6 bases from V and 2 bases from J, with 7 bases between. There are 11 residues in the CDR3. CDR3 protein: CSAHLNYGYTF. For the CDR3, the DNA is TGCAGTGCCCATCTAAACTATGGCTACACCTTC.

The chain employs TRBV27 and TRBJ2-1; 7 bases match TRBD2. Germline loops: CDR1 MNHEY, CDR2 SMNVEV (reference sequence). Trimming cost V 3 bases and J 12 bases; bases outside gene matches: 11. The CDR3 loop spans 14 amino acids. CDR3 bases: TGTGCCAGCAGTTTTCGGCTAGCGGAGGTGGGGCAGTTCTTC. Protein sequence: CASSFRLAEVGQFF.

This chain uses TRBV6-5 with TRBJ1-2, with 7 nucleotides matching TRBD1. The CDR3 has 13 residues. With 5 bases clipped from V and 5 bases from J, the junction kept 5 bases outside the gene matches. Germline V gene lookup returns CDR1 MNHEY and CDR2 SVGAGI. CDR3 sequence: CASSRQGTYGYTF. Written as DNA, the CDR3 is TGTGCCAGCAGTCGACAGGGAACATATGGCTACACCTTC.

V usage is TRBV12-3 or TRBV12-4 and J usage is TRBJ2-7; the D gene is possibly TRBD1 (5 bases). V lost 5 bases and J lost 4, with 9 bases in between. This CDR3 has 12 residues. CDR3 coding DNA: TGTGCCAGCAGTCCCGACAGTTACGAGCAGTACTTC. Its translation is CASSPDSYEQYF.

The chain employs TRBV7-9 and TRBJ1-4; D uncertain. Germline V CDR1 and CDR2: SEHNR, FQNEAQ (reference sequence). V was shortened by 4 bases and J by 3 bases, with 9 bases between the two germline ends. CDR3 length: 14 amino acids. As DNA, the CDR3 is TGTGCCAGCAGCTCCTGGGCCGCTAATGAAAAACTGTTTTTT. Encoded protein: CASSSWAANEKLFF.

This chain joins TRBV25-1 and TRBJ2-7; 11 nucleotides align to TRBD1. V gave up 7 bases and J gave up 8 bases; unmatched junction bases: 10. The germline V gene has CDR1 MGHDK and CDR2 SYGVNS. The CDR3 consists of 14 residues. As DNA, the CDR3 is TGTGCCAGCACCGGGGCCGGGACAGGGGGGAAGCAGTACTTC. This gives the protein CASTGAGTGGKQYF.

This chain connects TRBV7-9 to TRBJ1-3, with a weak D call TRBD1 (5 bases). CDR3 length: 19 amino acids. The ends were cut back, 1 base at V and 0 bases at J, with 19 bases in the middle. Germline CDR1 SEHNR, CDR2 FQNEAQ (reference sequence). The CDR3 is CASSLGLRGGARSGNTIYF. CDR3 nucleotide sequence: TGTGCCAGCAGCTTAGGTTTAAGGGGAGGGGCCCGCTCTGGAAACACCATATATTTT.

The CDR3 DNA is TGCGCCAGCAGCCAAGTTCGGGGGGTCGGGAAACTGTTTTTT. Translating it yields CASSQVRGVGKLFF. The chain links TRBV4-1 to TRBJ1-4; D might be TRBD1 (5 bases). The CDR3 has 14 amino acids. The germline gives CDR1 MGHRA, CDR2 YSYEKL. V was pared by 1 base and J by 11 bases, with 14 bases between.

This clone has just one count. V gene TRBV5-1 combines with J gene TRBJ1-1, with D tentatively TRBD1 (6 bases). The germline CDR1 and CDR2 sequences are SGHRS and YFSETQ. This CDR3 has 16 amino acids. Trimming took 0 bases from V and 1 from J, leaving 13 bases between them. CDR3 in amino acids: CASSLVQGRGNTEAFF. CDR3 in DNA: TGCGCCAGCAGCTTGGTACAGGGAAGGGGGAACACTGAAGCTTTCTTT.

The chain uses TRBV6-2 or TRBV6-3 and TRBJ2-2, with 8 bases lining up with TRBD2. Losses at the gene ends were 6 bases for V and 5 bases for J; bases not matched to a gene: 20. From germline, CDR1 is MNHEY and CDR2 SVGEGT. The CDR3 length is 19 residues. The DNA for the CDR3 is TGTGCCAGCAGCCATCCCAAAGTCACCGGGACTAGATTGACCGGGGAGCTGTTTTTT. Translating it yields CASSHPKVTGTRLTGELFF.

The J gene is TRBJ1-1, the V gene TRBV6-6; unclear D gene. The V end was cut by 0 bases, the J end by 4 bases, with 9 bases between. Germline CDR1 is MNHNY and CDR2 is SVGAGI (reference sequence). The CDR3 extends over 14 amino acids. For the CDR3, the DNA is TGTGCCAGCAGTTACTCTATCGGAGTCACTGAAGCTTTCTTT. It yields the protein CASSYSIGVTEAFF.

The rearrangement links TRBV2 to TRBJ2-5; 12 nucleotides agree with TRBD2. V shed 6 bases, J shed 5 bases, and the junction held 7 bases outside the gene matches. Germline-derived CDR1 and CDR2 are SNHLY and FYNNEI. The CDR3 is 15 residues long. CDR3 region: CASRPSGRAGETQYF. For the CDR3, the DNA is TGTGCCAGCAGACCTAGCGGGAGGGCCGGGGAGACCCAGTACTTC. The full variable domain, its missing parts supplied by reference TRBV2 and TRBJ2-5, is EPEVTQTPSHQVTQMGQEVILRCVPISNHLYFYWYRQILGQKVEFLVSFYNNEISEKSEIFDDQFSVERPDGSNFTLKIRSTKLEDSAMYFCASRPSGRAGETQYFGPGTRLLVL.

CDR3 DNA: TGCAGTGCTAGTGACAGGCCCAACATTCAGTACTTC. Its translation is CSASDRPNIQYF. The chain has TRBV20-1 and TRBJ2-4; TRBD1 is a possible D gene (6 bases). Germline V gene lookup returns CDR1 DFQATT and CDR2 SNEGSKA (reference sequence). The V and J ends lost 3 bases and 7 bases respectively, with 10 bases between them. CDR3 length equals 12 residues.

This clone has a single count. The genes are TRBV19 and TRBJ1-5, with D tentatively TRBD1 (5 bases). The ends were cut back, 2 bases at V and 6 bases at J, with 8 bases in the middle. The V gene's germline CDR1 is LNHDA and CDR2 SQIVND (reference sequence). The CDR3 totals 13 residues. CDR3 residues: CASSISGIQPQHF. The CDR3 region has the DNA TGTGCCAGTAGTATATCAGGGATTCAGCCCCAGCATTTT.

The CDR3 here is CASSLAPKAAGELFF. The CDR3 DNA sequence: TGTGCCAGCAGCTTAGCCCCCAAGGCGGCGGGGGAGCTGTTTTTT. The rearrangement links TRBV7-8 to TRBJ2-2; D remains unclear. The CDR3 has 15 residues. Germline values: CDR1 SGHVS, CDR2 FQNEAQ. Between the trimmed V and J ends, which lost 0 bases and 8 bases, there was a span of 13 bases.

The chain links TRBV6-5 to TRBJ2-7; TRBD1 matches 10 bases. V lost 5 bases, J lost 7 bases, and 8 bases stayed unmatched. This CDR3 is built from 14 residues. Germline V gives CDR1 MNHEY, CDR2 SVGAGI. CDR3 in DNA: TGTGCCAGCAGTCTGACAGGGGGCTCGAGGGAGCAGTACTTC. This sequence encodes CASSLTGGSREQYF.